This TCR beta chain was recovered during a study of blood T cell repertoires in COVID-19. Study overall: The origin of the acute and convalescent COVID-19 samples was the United States, Italy and Spain.

There are 15 residues in the CDR3. Germline V lookup: CDR1 SGHTA, CDR2 FQGNSA. Trimming took 5 bases from V and 4 from J; bases not matched to a gene: 6. Residents of about two dozen US areas, aged roughly 18 to 89 years, made up the participants. Two negative PCRs, clearance, or symptom resolution were required of recovered Cohort 3 donors. Produced via immunoSEQ multiplex PCR; TCRdb's table is partial and in-frame only. The table shows some 340,000 clones, with over 75% occurring only once. The sequencing sample was made of PBMCs or T cells enriched from blood (not recorded which). This chain uses TRBV7-2 with TRBJ2-7; TRBD2 matches 12 bases. This TCR was sampled from a woman in her thirties who had recovered from COVID-19. The CDR3 nucleotides read TGTGCCAGCAGCCCTAGCGGGGGGGGGAATTACGAGCAGTACTTC. Protein sequence: CASSPSGGGNYEQYF.